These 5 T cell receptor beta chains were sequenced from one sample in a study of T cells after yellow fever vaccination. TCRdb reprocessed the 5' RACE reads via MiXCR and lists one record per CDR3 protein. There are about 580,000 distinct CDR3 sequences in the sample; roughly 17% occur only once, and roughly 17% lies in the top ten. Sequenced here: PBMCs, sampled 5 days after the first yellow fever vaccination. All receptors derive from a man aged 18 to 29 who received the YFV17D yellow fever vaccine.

As DNA, the CDR3 is TGTGCCGCGACAAGAAGTATTTCCTACGAGCAGTACTTC. This encodes CAATRSISYEQYF. The chain carries TRBV7-9 and TRBJ2-7; D call uncertain. Trimming cost V 11 bases and J 1 base, with 15 bases left between them. CDR1 and CDR2 from the germline V gene are SEHNR and FQNEAQ (reference sequence). This CDR3 spans 13 amino acids.

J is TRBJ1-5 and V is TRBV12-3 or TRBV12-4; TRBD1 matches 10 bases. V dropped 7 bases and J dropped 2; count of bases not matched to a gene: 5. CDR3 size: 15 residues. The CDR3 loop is CASTWTGGGNQPQHF. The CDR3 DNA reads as TGTGCCAGCACATGGACAGGGGGGGGCAATCAGCCCCAGCATTTT.

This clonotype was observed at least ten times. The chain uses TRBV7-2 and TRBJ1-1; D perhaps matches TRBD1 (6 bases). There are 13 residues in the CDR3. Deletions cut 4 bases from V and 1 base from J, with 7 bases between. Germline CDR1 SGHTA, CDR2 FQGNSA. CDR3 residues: CASSWGQNTEAFF. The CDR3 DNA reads TGTGCCAGCAGCTGGGGACAGAACACTGAAGCTTTCTTT.

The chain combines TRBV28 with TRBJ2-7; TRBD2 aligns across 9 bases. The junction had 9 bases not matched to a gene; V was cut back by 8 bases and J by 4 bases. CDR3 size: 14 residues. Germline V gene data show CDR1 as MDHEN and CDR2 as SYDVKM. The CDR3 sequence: CASVQGTSPYEQYV. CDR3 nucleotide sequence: TGTGCCAGCGTACAGGGGACTAGCCCGTACGAGCAGTACGTC.

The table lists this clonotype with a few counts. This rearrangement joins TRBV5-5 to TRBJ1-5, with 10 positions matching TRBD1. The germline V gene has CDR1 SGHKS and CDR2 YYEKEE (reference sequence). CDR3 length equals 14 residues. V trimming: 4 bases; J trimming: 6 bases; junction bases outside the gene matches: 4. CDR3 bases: TGTGCCAGCAGCGCTGGACAGGGGGGTCAGCCCCAGCATTTT. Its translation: CASSAGQGGQPQHF.